This T cell receptor (beta chain) was captured in a study of T cell responses to AZD1222 COVID-19 vaccine. General study points: Within unmutated variant regions lay the reported targets of nearly half of spike-specific TCRs.

In its sample, this clone was seen once. Its antigen is undetermined. The length of the CDR3 is 12 residues. Trimming left V 4 bases short and J 7 bases short, with 8 bases between. The V gene's germline CDR1 is SGHRS and CDR2 YFSETQ. The repertoire was sequenced with immunoSEQ multiplex PCR; TCRdb's copy has only in-frame clones and lacks some. The table lists 150,000 to 200,000 clones, around 93% of them singletons. The chain joins TRBV5-1 to TRBJ2-2; a weak D match, TRBD2 (5 bases). The source material was peripheral blood, sampled on day 0 of AZD1222 vaccination. The clonotype comes from an adult in good health. The CDR3 sequence: CASSRAGGELFF. The CDR3, as DNA: TGCGCCAGCAGCCGGGCGGGCGGGGAGCTGTTTTTT.